This T cell receptor (beta chain) was identified in a study of T cells after yellow fever vaccination. CDR3 length: 15 residues. Trimming stripped 4 bases from V and 2 bases from J, with 16 bases between. From germline, CDR1 is SGDLS and CDR2 YYNGEE. This clonotype was counted only a few times. No antigen is known for it. Study-wide findings and caveats: Though weaker, the secondary response peaked faster, on day 5 versus 15. Boosting was followed by the reappearance of most primary-vaccination clones (under 97% CD4, 70% to 90% CD8). FACS-sorted repertoires might harbor abundant contaminating clonotypes from the bulk population.

Generation of TCR cDNA used 5'RACE template switching (which added a universal primer site and UMIs). TCRdb ran MiXCR on the 5' RACE reads and lists one entry per CDR3 protein. The sample includes 250,000 to 300,000 distinct CDR3 sequences, about 5.2% of them seen just once. The receptor's source is a man aged 18 to 30 who received the YFV17D yellow fever vaccine. Sequenced here: CD4+ T cells sorted from PBMCs, sampled on the day of the yellow fever booster vaccination. J is TRBJ2-7 and V is TRBV9, with a possible D match to TRBD2 (6 bases). The CDR3 region is CASSLRTGGPYEQYF. The CDR3 DNA follows: TGTGCCAGCAGCTTACGAACCGGGGGACCCTACGAGCAGTACTTC.